The clone carrying this T cell receptor beta chain was detected a few times. The sample is drawn from a study of cytomegalovirus exposure and HLA in healthy donors. V shed 4 bases, J shed 5 bases, and the junction held 7 bases outside the gene matches. CDR1 and CDR2 from the germline V gene are MGHRA and YSYEKL. The CDR3 has 14 amino acids. Produced via immunoSEQ multiplex PCR; TCRdb's table is partial and in-frame only. Of fewer than 200,000 clones listed, roughly 84% are singletons. This chain connects TRBV4-1 to TRBJ2-7; the match to TRBD1 covers 8 bases. The clonotype originates from a woman aged 18-29 years in good health and CMV-seropositive. The sample taken for sequencing was PBMCs. CDR3 sequence reads: CASSPDRVVNEQYF. CDR3 bases: TGCGCCAGCAGCCCGGACAGGGTAGTGAACGAGCAGTACTTC.